The clone carrying this TCR beta chain was recorded a few times. The sample is drawn from a study of blood T cells in healthy people across ages. Trimming removed 3 bases from V and 0 bases from J; junction bases left unmatched: 17. CDR1 SGDLS and CDR2 YYNGEE come from the germline V gene. The CDR3 is made up of 19 amino acids. Every donor gave ten milliliters of peripheral blood. Together with a sample-barcoded 5' primer, a J-beta primer mix was included in a second PCR lasting about 7 to 11 cycles. Each CDR3 protein gets one entry after TCRdb re-called the 5' RACE reads with MiXCR. The table records 790,000 or so distinct CDR3 sequences, around half of them present only once.

Sample: blood. This sequence was found in a man at least 80 years old in good health. The V and J genes are TRBV9 and TRBJ2-5, with 7 bases aligning to TRBD1. The CDR3 region has the DNA TGTGCCAGCAGCGCAAGCCCCCGGACAGGCCCCTCAGACCAAGAGACCCAGTACTTC. This encodes CASSASPRTGPSDQETQYF.